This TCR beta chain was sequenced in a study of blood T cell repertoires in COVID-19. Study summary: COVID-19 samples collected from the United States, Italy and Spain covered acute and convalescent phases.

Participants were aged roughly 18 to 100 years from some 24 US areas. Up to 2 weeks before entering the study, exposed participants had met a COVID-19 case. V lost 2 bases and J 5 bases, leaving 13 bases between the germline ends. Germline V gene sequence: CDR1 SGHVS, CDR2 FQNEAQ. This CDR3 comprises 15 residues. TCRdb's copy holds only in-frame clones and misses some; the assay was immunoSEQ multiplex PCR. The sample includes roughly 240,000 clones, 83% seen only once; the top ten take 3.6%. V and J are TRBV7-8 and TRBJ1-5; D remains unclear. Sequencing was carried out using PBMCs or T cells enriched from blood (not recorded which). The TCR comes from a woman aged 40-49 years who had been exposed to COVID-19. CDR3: CASSLLEEVDQPQHF. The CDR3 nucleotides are TGTGCCAGCAGCTTATTAGAAGAGGTGGATCAGCCCCAGCATTTT. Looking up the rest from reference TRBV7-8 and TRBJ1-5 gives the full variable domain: GAGVSQSPRYKVAKRGQDVALRCDPISGHVSLFWYQQALGQGPEFLTYFQNEAQLDKSGLPSDRFFAERPEGSVSTLKIQRTQQEDSAVYLCASSLLEEVDQPQHFGDGTRLSIL.